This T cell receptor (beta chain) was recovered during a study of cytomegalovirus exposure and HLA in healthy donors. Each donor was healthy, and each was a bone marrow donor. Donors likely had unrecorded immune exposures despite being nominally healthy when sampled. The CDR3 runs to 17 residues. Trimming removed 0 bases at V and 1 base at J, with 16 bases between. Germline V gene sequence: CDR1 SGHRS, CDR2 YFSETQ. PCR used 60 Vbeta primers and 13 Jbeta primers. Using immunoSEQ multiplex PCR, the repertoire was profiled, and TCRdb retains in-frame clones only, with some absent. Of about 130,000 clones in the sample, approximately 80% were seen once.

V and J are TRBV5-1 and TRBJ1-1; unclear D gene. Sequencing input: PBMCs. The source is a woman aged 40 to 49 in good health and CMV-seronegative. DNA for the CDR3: TGCGCCAGCAGCTTGGGGTACGGTCCCTCCGAGAACACTGAAGCTTTCTTT. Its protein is CASSLGYGPSENTEAFF.